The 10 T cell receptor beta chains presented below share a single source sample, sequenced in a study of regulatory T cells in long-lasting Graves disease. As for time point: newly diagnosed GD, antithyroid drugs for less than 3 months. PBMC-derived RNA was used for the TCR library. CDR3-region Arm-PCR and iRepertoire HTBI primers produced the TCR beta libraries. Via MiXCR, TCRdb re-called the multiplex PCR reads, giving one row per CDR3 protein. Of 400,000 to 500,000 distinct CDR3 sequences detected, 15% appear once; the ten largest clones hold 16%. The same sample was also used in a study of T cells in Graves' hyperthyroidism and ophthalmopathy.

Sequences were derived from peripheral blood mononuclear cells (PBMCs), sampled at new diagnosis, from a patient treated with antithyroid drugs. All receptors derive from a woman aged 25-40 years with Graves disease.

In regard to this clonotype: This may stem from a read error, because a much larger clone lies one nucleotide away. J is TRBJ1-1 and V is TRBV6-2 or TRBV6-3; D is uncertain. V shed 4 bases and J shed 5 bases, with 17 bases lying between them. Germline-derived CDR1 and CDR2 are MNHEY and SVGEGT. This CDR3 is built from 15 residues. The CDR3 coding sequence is TGTGCCAGCAGTTTCTCGAACCGGCAGAGGACTGAAGCTTTCTTT. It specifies CASSFSNRQRTEAFF.

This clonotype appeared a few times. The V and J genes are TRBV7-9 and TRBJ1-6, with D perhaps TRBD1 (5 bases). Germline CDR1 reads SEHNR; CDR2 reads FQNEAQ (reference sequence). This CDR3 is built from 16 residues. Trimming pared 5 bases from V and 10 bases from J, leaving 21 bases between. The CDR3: CASSPLGRGSVSPLHF. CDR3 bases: TGTGCCAGCAGCCCACTCGGAAGGGGTAGTGTGTCACCCCTCCACTTT. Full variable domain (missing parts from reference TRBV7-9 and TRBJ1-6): DTGVSQNPRHKITKRGQNVTFRCDPISEHNRLYWYRQTLGQGPEFLTYFQNEAQLEKSRLLSDRFSAERPKGSFSTLEIQRTEQGDSAMYLCASSPLGRGSVSPLHFGNGTRLTVT.

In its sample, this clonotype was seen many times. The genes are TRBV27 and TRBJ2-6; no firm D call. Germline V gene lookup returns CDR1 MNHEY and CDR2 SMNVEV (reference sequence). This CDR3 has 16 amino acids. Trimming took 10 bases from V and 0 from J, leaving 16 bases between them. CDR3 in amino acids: CATRAPGNSGANVLTF. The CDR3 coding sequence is TGTGCCACCCGGGCCCCGGGTAACTCTGGGGCCAACGTCCTGACTTTC.

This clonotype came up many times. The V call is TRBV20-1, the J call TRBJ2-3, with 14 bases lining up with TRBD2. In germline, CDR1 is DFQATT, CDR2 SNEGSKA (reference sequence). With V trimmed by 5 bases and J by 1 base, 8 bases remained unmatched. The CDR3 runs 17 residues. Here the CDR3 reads CSARTLGLAGGTDTQYF. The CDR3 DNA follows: TGCAGTGCTCGGACCCTGGGACTAGCGGGAGGCACAGATACGCAGTATTTT.

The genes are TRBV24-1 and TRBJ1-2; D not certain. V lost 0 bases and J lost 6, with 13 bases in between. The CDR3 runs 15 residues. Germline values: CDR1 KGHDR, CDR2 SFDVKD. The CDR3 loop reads CATSDLSKDPHGYTF. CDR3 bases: TGTGCCACCAGTGATTTGTCGAAGGATCCGCATGGCTACACCTTC.

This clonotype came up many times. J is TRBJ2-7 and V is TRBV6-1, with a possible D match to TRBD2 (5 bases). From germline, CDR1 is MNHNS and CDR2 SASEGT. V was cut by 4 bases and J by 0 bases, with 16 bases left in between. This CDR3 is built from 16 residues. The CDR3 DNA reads TGTGCCAGCAGTGCAGCGGCGGCACAAGCCTCCTACGAGCAGTACTTC. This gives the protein CASSAAAAQASYEQYF.

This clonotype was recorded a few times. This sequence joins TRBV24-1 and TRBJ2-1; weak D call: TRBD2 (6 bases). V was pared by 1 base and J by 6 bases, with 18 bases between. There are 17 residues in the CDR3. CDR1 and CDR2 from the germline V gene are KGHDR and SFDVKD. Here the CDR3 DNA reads TGTGCCACCAGTGATTTCTCTGCGGGAAAAAGGCGCAATGAGCAGTTCTTC. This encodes CATSDFSAGKRRNEQFF.

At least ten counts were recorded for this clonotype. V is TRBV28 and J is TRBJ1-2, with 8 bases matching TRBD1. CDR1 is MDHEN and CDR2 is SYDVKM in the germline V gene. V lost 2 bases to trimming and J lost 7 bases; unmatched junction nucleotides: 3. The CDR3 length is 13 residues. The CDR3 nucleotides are TGTGCCAGCAGTTTAACGGACAGGGCTGGCTACACCTTC. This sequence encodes CASSLTDRAGYTF.

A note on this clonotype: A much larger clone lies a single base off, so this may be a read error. The CDR3 is CASSYRLAEGNEQFF. CDR3 DNA: TGTGCCAGCAGTTACAGGCTAGCGGAAGGCAATGAGCAGTTCTTC. This chain links TRBV6-2 or TRBV6-3 with TRBJ2-1; 7 bases agree with TRBD2. V lost 2 bases, J lost 6 bases, and 7 bases stayed unmatched. Germline CDR1 is MNHEY and CDR2 is SVGEGT. The CDR3 totals 15 residues.

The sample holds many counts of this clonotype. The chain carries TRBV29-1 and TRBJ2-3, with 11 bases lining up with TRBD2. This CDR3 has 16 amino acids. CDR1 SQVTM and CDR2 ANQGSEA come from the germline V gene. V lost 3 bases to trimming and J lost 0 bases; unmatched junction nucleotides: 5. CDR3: CSVEWGLAASTDTQYF. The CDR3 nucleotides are TGCAGCGTTGAGTGGGGACTAGCGGCTAGCACAGATACGCAGTATTTT.